The present T cell receptor (beta chain) was sequenced within a study of blood T cell repertoires in COVID-19 (dated by TCRdb to between 2020 and 2021). The study in broad terms: The collaborator samples originated in the United States, Italy and Spain and spanned the acute and convalescent phases of COVID-19. The repertoires were released in a freely available public database intended as a resource for research on the immune response to SARS-CoV-2. The material from the prospective study consisted of cDNA or gDNA derived from T cells, B-cell-depleted T cells, or PBMCs. HLA class I and class II types, where available, came from metadata supplied by the sample provider rather than from assay-based typing. The dataset comprised deeply sampled blood TCRbeta repertoires from subjects exposed to, actively infected with, or recovered from COVID-19. Samples came from the ongoing ImmuneRACE study (first 160 participants) plus 1,254 subjects from 6 global collaborators. A de-identified subject ID, COVID-19 status, age in years and sex were almost always included in the sample metadata.

TCRbeta CDR3 regions were amplified from genomic DNA by means of the immunoSEQ Assay, a bias-controlled multiplex PCR. Regarding the original processing steps: Nucleated cell counts per sample were estimated from amplification of reference gene primers within the assay. To quantify the absolute abundance of each unique TCRbeta CDR3 rearrangement, sequence reads were collapsed and filtered. For each sample, productive Simpson clonality was calculated by taking the square root of Simpson's diversity index across productive rearrangements. TCRdb's version of the immuneACCESS table is confined to in-frame rearrangements and falls short of the full clone set. An unresolved V gene accounts for under half of the shortfall where checked; the remainder is of unknown origin. V, J and clone size derive from that table, while D and trimming were established from the DNA sequence. Counted in this sample were tens of thousands of clones; roughly 87% of them appeared once. The ten biggest clones cover around 5% of the sample.

On this clone itself: What this receptor recognizes is not known. Qualities for individual bases were not recorded, and no much larger clone is one base off.

Reading from cysteine to phenylalanine, the CDR3 counts 16 amino acids. The entry retains the CDR3 DNA only, 48 bases that are in frame from base 1. The germline V gene encodes CDR1 SGDLS and CDR2 YYNGEE. The junction shows trimming of 6 bases on V and 6 bases on J, and the gene matches do not reach 14 bases of it. Whole blood was collected in K2EDTA tubes by collaborating institutions according to the institutions' own protocols. For TCRbeta analysis, collaborators shipped samples as frozen whole blood, isolated PBMCs, or DNA extracted from either of those sample types. What the authors observed across the whole study: The amount of clinical and demographic metadata varied by source and participant and was provided uncurated.

This receptor chain uses TRBV9 and TRBJ2-1, and TRBD1 matches 8 of the central bases. This sequence originates from a man between 60 and 70 years old with active COVID-19. The sequenced sample consisted of peripheral blood. In nucleotides, the sequence is TGTGCCAGCACCCCAGAGGGAGCAGGGGGCTTCAATGAGCAGTTCTTC. Its protein product is CASTPEGAGGFNEQFF.